Listed below are T cell receptor beta chains from one sample, sequenced in a study of T cells in Graves' hyperthyroidism and ophthalmopathy. TCRdb reprocessed the multiplex PCR reads with MiXCR, giving one entry per CDR3 protein. The sample records 600,000 to 700,000 distinct CDR3 sequences, roughly 14% being singletons. Input material: blood. The receptors were gathered from a woman aged 40 to 49 with Graves' ophthalmopathy. The CDR3 runs from the conserved cysteine through the conserved F or W. Each record gives: clone size, J gene, D gene, V gene, CDR3 DNA, CDR3 protein. D genes are given only for firm matches. Size values are once, few and many counts, or a class for expanded clones, and some rows have none.

many,TRBJ1-1,-,TRBV11-2,TGTGCCAGCAGCACCAGGGGAGTCACTGAAGCTTTCTTT,CASSTRGVTEAFF
few,TRBJ2-7,-,TRBV20-1,TGCAGTGCTAGGGACCTCACTCTAGAGCAGTACTTC,CSARDLTLEQYF
many,TRBJ2-4,-,TRBV5-1,TGCGCCAGCAGCTTGGTGGACAAAAACATTCAGTACTTC,CASSLVDKNIQYF
-,TRBJ2-7,-,TRBV15,TGTGCCACCAGCAGAGAGAAGGGACGGGCTCCCGAGCAGTACTTC,CATSREKGRAPEQYF
-,TRBJ2-2,TRBD1,TRBV6-1,TGTGCCAGCGGGTGGGACAGGCACGGCGGGGAGCTGTTTTTT,CASGWDRHGGELFF
many,TRBJ1-1,-,TRBV28,TGTGCCAGCAGGTCGTATTCTGAAGCTTTCTTT,CASRSYSEAFF
-,TRBJ2-7,-,TRBV6-4,TGTGCCAGCACTCGGGACGGGTCCTACGAGCAGTACTTC,CASTRDGSYEQYF
few,TRBJ1-1,TRBD1,TRBV27,TGTGCCAGCAGTATACAGGGGGCGCCTACTGAAGCTTTCTTT,CASSIQGAPTEAFF
-,TRBJ2-2,TRBD2,TRBV25-1,TGTGCCAGCAGTGAATCGGTGCGGGAGGGCCCGGAGCTGTTTTTT,CASSESVREGPELFF
many,TRBJ1-1,-,TRBV12-3/TRBV12-4,TGTGCCAGCAGTTTATCTGGGGTTGACACTGAAGCTTTCTTT,CASSLSGVDTEAFF
few,TRBJ2-2,-,TRBV7-9,TGTGCCACTAAAACGGGACTGCAGAACACCGGGGAGCTGTTTTTT,CATKTGLQNTGELFF
many,TRBJ2-2,-,TRBV28,TGTGCCAGCAGGTCGGCAGGACGATACATGAACACCGGGGAGCTGTTTTTT,CASRSAGRYMNTGELFF
few,TRBJ2-2,-,TRBV29-1,TGCAGCGTTCATGATCTACAGGTCTTAATTACCGGGGAGCTGTTTTTT,CSVHDLQVLITGELFF
many,TRBJ1-1,-,TRBV5-1,TGCGCCAGCAGCTCGCGGTGGGGGACTGAAGCTTTCTTT,CASSSRWGTEAFF
many,TRBJ2-2,TRBD2,TRBV7-9,TGTGCCAGCAGCAAACTAGCGGGAGGCACCGGGGAGCTGTTTTTT,CASSKLAGGTGELFF
many,TRBJ2-7,-,TRBV11-2,TGTGCCAGCAGCTCCTCTCGGGACGAGCAGTACTTC,CASSSSRDEQYF
many,TRBJ1-1,-,TRBV6-5,TGTGCCAGCAGTTACTCGTGGGAAGTGAACACTGAAGCTTTCTTT,CASSYSWEVNTEAFF
few,TRBJ1-1,-,TRBV27,TGTGCCAGCGGGGAGGGGGGCCGATTGGGATTGAACACTGAAGCTTTCTTT,CASGEGGRLGLNTEAFF
many,TRBJ2-7,TRBD2,TRBV20-1,TGCAGTGCTAAGCGGGGGACGAACTACGAGCAGTACTTC,CSAKRGTNYEQYF
many,TRBJ2-5,-,TRBV7-6,TGTGCCAGCAGCCTCCGCTGGGAGACCCAGTACTTC,CASSLRWETQYF
many,TRBJ1-2,-,TRBV6-2/TRBV6-3,TGTGCCAGCAGGGACTCCGGCTATGGCTACACCTTC,CASRDSGYGYTF
many,TRBJ2-7,-,TRBV24-1,TGTGCCACCGCTAGGGACACCTCGCCCTACGAGCAGTACTTC,CATARDTSPYEQYF
many,TRBJ2-2,TRBD1,TRBV28,TGTGCCAGCAGTTTATGGGGCCAGGACAGGGGATCTTCCGGGGAGCTGTTTTTT,CASSLWGQDRGSSGELFF
few,TRBJ2-7,TRBD2,TRBV30,TGTGCCTGGAGTATCTTAGCGGGAGTGTACAGGGAGCAGTACTTC,CAWSILAGVYREQYF
many,TRBJ2-7,-,TRBV27,TGTGCCAGCAGCCGAACTATACAGGGATTTGGCGCCGAGCAGTACTTC,CASSRTIQGFGAEQYF
-,TRBJ2-7,-,TRBV19,TGTGCCAGTAGTTGGGACCGCGCCAGTAGCTCCTACGAGCAGTACTTC,CASSWDRASSSYEQYF
many,TRBJ2-4,-,TRBV7-9,TGTGCCAGCAGCTTAGCTATGGGCAGCAACATTCAGTACTTC,CASSLAMGSNIQYF
-,TRBJ2-2,-,TRBV29-1,TGCAGCGTTAGGACGGCGCGCGCCGGGGAGCTGTTTTTT,CSVRTARAGELFF
many,TRBJ2-5,-,TRBV6-1,TGTGCCAGCAGTTGGGACGGGGGGACCCAGTACTTC,CASSWDGGTQYF
-,TRBJ1-1,-,TRBV18,TGTGCCAGCTCACAGGGAAACACTGAAGCTCTCTTT,CASSQGNTEALF
many,TRBJ1-1,-,TRBV6-1,TGTGCCAGCAGATGGGGGGGGGGCACTGAAGCTTTCTTT,CASRWGGGTEAFF
many,TRBJ2-2,-,TRBV12-3/TRBV12-4,TGTGCCAGCAGCTCTGGTTGGGGACCGAACACCGGGGAGCTGTTTTTT,CASSSGWGPNTGELFF
many,TRBJ2-7,-,TRBV29-1,TGCAGCGTGGGGATGGGAGTAGGCTACGAGCAGTACTTC,CSVGMGVGYEQYF
many,TRBJ1-2,-,TRBV27,TGTGCCAGCAGTCCCCGCGGGCAACCGGACTTTGGTGGCTACACCTTC,CASSPRGQPDFGGYTF
many,TRBJ2-7,TRBD2,TRBV6-1,TGTGCCAGCACTCTTAGAGGACTAGCGGGAGAGGGCGAGCAGTACTTC,CASTLRGLAGEGEQYF
many,TRBJ2-7,TRBD1,TRBV27,TGTGCCAGCAGTCGTTCCGGACAGGACTCCTACGAGCAGTACTTC,CASSRSGQDSYEQYF
-,TRBJ1-1,-,TRBV19,TGTGCCAGTAGTATGATTTCGGGCACGGGGAACACTGAAGCTTTCTTT,CASSMISGTGNTEAFF
-,TRBJ2-7,-,TRBV27,TGTGCCAGCAGTTTATTACCCGCAAGCCACGAGCAGTACTTC,CASSLLPASHEQYF
many,TRBJ1-1,-,TRBV7-9,TGTGCCAGCAGCTTAGCCCAGGGATGGAACACTGAAGCTTTCTTT,CASSLAQGWNTEAFF
-,TRBJ2-2,TRBD2,TRBV29-1,TGCAGCGTTGAAGGGACTAGTGCCGGGGAGCTGTTTTTT,CSVEGTSAGELFF
many,TRBJ2-7,-,TRBV7-2,TGTGCCAGCAGCTTAGCGCTACTAGCTCACGAGCAGTACTTC,CASSLALLAHEQYF
many,TRBJ2-7,-,TRBV7-2,TGTGCCAGCAGCGGCCCGCCCCTATACGAGCAGTACTTC,CASSGPPLYEQYF
few,TRBJ2-6,-,TRBV2,TGTGCCAGCAGTGGGGACGGACGATCTGGGGCCAACGTCCTGACTTTC,CASSGDGRSGANVLTF
once,TRBJ2-7,TRBD2,TRBV11-2,TGTGCCAGCAGCCCTCAAGCTAGCGGGAGGCCCGGCTCCTACGAGCAGTACTTC,CASSPQASGRPGSYEQYF
many,TRBJ1-2,-,TRBV29-1,TGCAGCGTTGAAGTCAGCTACACCTTC,CSVEVSYTF